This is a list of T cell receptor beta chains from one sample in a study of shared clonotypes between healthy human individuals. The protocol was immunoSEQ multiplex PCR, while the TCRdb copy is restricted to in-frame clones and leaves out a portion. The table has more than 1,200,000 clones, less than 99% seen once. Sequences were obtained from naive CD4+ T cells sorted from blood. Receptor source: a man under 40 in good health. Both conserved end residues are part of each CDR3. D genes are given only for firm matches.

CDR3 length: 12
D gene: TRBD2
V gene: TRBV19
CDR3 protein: CASTSGQYEQYF

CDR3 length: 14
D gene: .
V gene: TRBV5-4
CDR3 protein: CASSSTATAGELFF

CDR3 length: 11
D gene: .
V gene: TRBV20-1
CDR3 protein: CSARQGYEQYF

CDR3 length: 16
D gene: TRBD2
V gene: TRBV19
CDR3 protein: CASSILSGTLYNEQFF

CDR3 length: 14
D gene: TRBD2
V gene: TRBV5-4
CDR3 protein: CASSFIAGHNEQFF

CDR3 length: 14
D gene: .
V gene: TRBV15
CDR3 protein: CATSRGASGETQYF

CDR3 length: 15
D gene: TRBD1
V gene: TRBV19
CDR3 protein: CASSMAGQGLYEQYF

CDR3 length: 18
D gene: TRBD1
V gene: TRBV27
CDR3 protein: CASSLFVPGQGSGETQYF

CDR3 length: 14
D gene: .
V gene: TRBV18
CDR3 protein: CASSPVRMNTEAFF

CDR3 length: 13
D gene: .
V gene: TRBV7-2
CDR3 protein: CASRNGNDYEQYF

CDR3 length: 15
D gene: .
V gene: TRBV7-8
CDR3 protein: CASSTPVGRRYEQYF

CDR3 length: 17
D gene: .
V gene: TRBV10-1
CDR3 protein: CASSESPGIGGANVLTF

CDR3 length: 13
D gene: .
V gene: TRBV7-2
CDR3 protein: CASSFYMVVGYTF

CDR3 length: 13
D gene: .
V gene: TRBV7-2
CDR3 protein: CASSLRLADTQYF

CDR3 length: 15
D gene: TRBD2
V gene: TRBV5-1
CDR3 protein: CASSTGSGTLGEQYF

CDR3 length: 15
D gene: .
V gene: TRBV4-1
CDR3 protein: CASSQKSGGRNTIYF

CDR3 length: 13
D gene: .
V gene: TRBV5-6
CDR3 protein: CASSLAWAHEQYF

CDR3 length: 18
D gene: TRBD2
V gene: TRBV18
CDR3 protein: CASSPLSVAGGVTDTQYF

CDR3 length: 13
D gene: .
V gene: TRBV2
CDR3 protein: CASSFSRSGIQYF